This T cell receptor beta chain appears in the sequencing data of a study of cytomegalovirus exposure and HLA in healthy donors. Across the study: An early release of data contained some 80 million unique TCRs, which came from HLA-typed donors. Study results and caveats: Analysis was carried out at a later point, and it linked a missense DCLRE1C variant to TCR beta V- and J-gene trimming. The HLA-A and HLA-B alleles of most subjects were reportedly predicted accurately from TCR beta sequences.

Points on this clone: Antigen specificity is unknown.

The PCR made use of 60 Vbeta and 13 Jbeta primers. TCRdb's copy holds only in-frame clones and misses some; the assay was immunoSEQ multiplex PCR. Seen here are 150,000 to 200,000 clones, 83% observed once, and the top ten hold around 1.6%. The sequencing input was PBMCs. The sequence was obtained from a man in his forties in good health and CMV-seropositive.

As DNA, the CDR3 is TGTGCCTCTCGACTAGCAGCCACCTACGAGCAGTACTTC. Translated, it gives CASRLAATYEQYF. The chain combines TRBV30 with TRBJ2-7; 7 bases agree with TRBD2. Trimming took 7 bases from V and 2 from J; bases not matched to a gene: 8. The CDR3 sequence is 13 residues long. Germline-derived CDR1 and CDR2 are GTSNPN and SVGIG (reference sequence).